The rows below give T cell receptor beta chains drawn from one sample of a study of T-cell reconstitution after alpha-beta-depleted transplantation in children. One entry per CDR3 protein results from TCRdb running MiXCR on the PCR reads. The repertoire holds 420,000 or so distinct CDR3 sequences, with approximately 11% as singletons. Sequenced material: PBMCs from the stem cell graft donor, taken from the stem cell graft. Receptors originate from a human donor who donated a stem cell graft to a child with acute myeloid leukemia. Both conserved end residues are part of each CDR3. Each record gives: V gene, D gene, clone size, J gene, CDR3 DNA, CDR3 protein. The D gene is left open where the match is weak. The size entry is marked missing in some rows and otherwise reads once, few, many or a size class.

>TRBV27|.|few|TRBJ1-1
TGTGCCAGCAGTTTATCGAGGGGTAGTGAAGCTTTCTTT
CASSLSRGSEAFF
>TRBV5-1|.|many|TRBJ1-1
TGCGCCAGCAGCGGGGCCGGGACGCAGAACACTGAAGCTTTCTTT
CASSGAGTQNTEAFF
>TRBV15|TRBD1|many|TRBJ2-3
TGTGCCACCAGCAGAGGGACAGGGTTAGCCACAGATACGCAGTATTTT
CATSRGTGLATDTQYF
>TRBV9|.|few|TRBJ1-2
TGTGCCAGCAGCGTAGGGGTGGACCGTGGCTACACCTTC
CASSVGVDRGYTF
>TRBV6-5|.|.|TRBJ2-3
TGTGCCAGCAGTTACTGGAGCCAGCGGAGCACAGATACGCAGTATTTT
CASSYWSQRSTDTQYF
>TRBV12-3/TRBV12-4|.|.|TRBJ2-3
TGTGCCAGCAGGCGCCACAGGGATTCAACAGATACGCAGTATTTT
CASRRHRDSTDTQYF
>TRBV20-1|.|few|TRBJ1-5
TGCAGTGCTCCAAAGGGAGGGATGGGGGCAGGGCAGCCCCAGCATTTT
CSAPKGGMGAGQPQHF
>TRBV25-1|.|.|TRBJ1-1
TGTGCCAGCAGTGAATTGAACGGAGCTTTCTTT
CASSELNGAFF
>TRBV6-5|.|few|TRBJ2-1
TGTGCCAGCAGTTACTCGGCGGGCCGCCATCCCTACAATGAGCAGTTCTTC
CASSYSAGRHPYNEQFF
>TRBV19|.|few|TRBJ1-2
TGTGCCAGTAGTACCGGATCCACCGTGGCTTATGGCTACACCTTC
CASSTGSTVAYGYTF
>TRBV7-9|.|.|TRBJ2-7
TGTGCCAGCAGCTTATCAATGGGCGAGCAGTACTTC
CASSLSMGEQYF
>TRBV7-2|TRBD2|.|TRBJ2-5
TGTGCCAGCAGCTTAGATCAAGCGGGGCAAGAGACCCAGTACTTC
CASSLDQAGQETQYF
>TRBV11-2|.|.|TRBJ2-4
TGTGCCAGCAGCTTAGATCGCAAAAACATTCAGTACTTC
CASSLDRKNIQYF
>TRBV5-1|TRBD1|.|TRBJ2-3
TGCGCCAGCAGCCAGGGACAGTACACAGATACGCAGTATTTT
CASSQGQYTDTQYF
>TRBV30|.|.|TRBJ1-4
TGTGCCTGGAGTGAGTCAGATGAAAAACTGTTTTTT
CAWSESDEKLFF
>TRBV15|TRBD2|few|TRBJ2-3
TGTGCCACCAGCAGAGCGGGACGGCAGCGGGGGCACACAGATACGCAGTATTTT
CATSRAGRQRGHTDTQYF
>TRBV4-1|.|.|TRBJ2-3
TGCGCCAGCAGCGGGGCTGTGGGAGGATACACAGATACGCAGTATTTT
CASSGAVGGYTDTQYF
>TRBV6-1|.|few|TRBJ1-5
TGTGCCAGCAGTCAACAGGGTAGTAATCAGCCCCAGCATTTT
CASSQQGSNQPQHF
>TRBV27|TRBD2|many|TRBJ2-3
TGTGCCAGCAGTTTAAGCGGGGGGGCCGGAGATACGCAGTATTTT
CASSLSGGAGDTQYF
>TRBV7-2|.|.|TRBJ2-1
TGTGCCAGCAGCTTAATAGTGTATGAGCAGTTCTTC
CASSLIVYEQFF
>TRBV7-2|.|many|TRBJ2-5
TGTGCCAGCAGCTTAACCCCGACTAGTGGTCGGCACGAGACCCAGTACTTC
CASSLTPTSGRHETQYF
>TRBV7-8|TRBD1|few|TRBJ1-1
TGTGCCAGCAGCCGACTTCGGGACAGGGGGAACACTGAAGCTTTCTTT
CASSRLRDRGNTEAFF
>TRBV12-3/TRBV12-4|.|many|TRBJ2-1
TGTGCCAGCAGCGGCAAGAGCGGGCCAAGGAACAATGAGCAGTTCTTC
CASSGKSGPRNNEQFF
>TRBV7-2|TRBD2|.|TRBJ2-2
TGTGCCAGCAGCCCAGACTTGCGGGAGACCGGGGAGCTGTTTTTT
CASSPDLRETGELFF